Below, one TCR beta chain is given with its context. Antigen unknown. The source of the sample is a study of beta chain features in type 1 diabetes. General study points: A closer apparent resemblance between naive, central memory and Treg TCRB repertoires was seen in patients than in healthy donors. Insertion counts at VDJ junctions were lower in type 1 diabetes patients, who also showed more deletions there.

Germline lookup yields CDR1 SEHNR and CDR2 FQNEAQ (reference sequence). This CDR3 has 17 amino acids. V shed 6 bases, J shed 0 bases, and the junction held 11 bases outside the gene matches. Cell sorting via CD45RO/CCR7/CD25/CD127/CD95/CD27 was performed to obtain CD4+ naive, central memory, regulatory and stem cell-like memory cells. The isolated RNA, all of it, was reverse transcribed, so expressed TCRB transcripts were what got sequenced. Sequencing used immunoSEQ multiplex PCR; TCRdb keeps in-frame clones, though not all of them. Here the sample spans around 200,000 clones, 10% to 15% being singletons.

V is TRBV7-9 and J is TRBJ2-7; TRBD2 matches at 10 bases. Sequencing was performed on central memory CD4+ T cells from blood. The TCR sequence derives from a woman aged 18-29 years in good health. CDR3 coding DNA: TGTGCCAGCAGATCCCAAACTAGCGGGAAAAGCTCCTACGAGCAGTACTTC. This translates into CASRSQTSGKSSYEQYF.